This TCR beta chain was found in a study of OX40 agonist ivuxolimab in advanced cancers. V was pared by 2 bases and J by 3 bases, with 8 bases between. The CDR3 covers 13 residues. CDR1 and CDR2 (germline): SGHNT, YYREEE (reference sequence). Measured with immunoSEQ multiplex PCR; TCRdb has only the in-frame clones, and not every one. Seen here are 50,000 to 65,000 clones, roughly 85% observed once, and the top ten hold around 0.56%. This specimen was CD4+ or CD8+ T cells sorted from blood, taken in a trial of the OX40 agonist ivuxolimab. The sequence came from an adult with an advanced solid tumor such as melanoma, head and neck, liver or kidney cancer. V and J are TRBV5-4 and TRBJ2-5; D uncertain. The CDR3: CASSFPLEETQYF. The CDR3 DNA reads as TGTGCCAGCAGCTTCCCACTGGAAGAGACCCAGTACTTC.